Below, one T cell receptor beta chain is given with its context. Other DNA sequences in the same sample also yield this CDR3. Trimming removed 8 bases at V and 8 bases at J, with 4 bases between. From germline, CDR1 is MDHEN and CDR2 SYDVKM. This CDR3 is 10 amino acids long. The data were produced by immunoSEQ multiplex PCR, yet TCRdb's version contains in-frame clones alone and is incomplete. The top ten hold roughly 0.13% of the sample, which has millions of clones, approximately 90% seen once. This sample is drawn from a study of shared clonotypes between healthy human individuals. Study donors comprised healthy, HIV-negative adults devoid of recent acute infection or vaccination.

The sequencing input was naive CD4+ T cells sorted from blood. Subset here: CD45RA+ positively selected. The chain joins TRBV28 to TRBJ1-6; unclear D gene. The TCR sequence derives from a young man in good health. The CDR3 sequence is CASGYSPLHF. The DNA of the CDR3 is TGTGCCAGCGGGTATTCACCCCTCCACTTT.